Sequencing of this TCR beta chain was carried out in a study of identical twins. Study results and caveats: Models underestimated TCR alpha sharing (out-of-frame) in monozygotic twins. Conclusions were drawn cross-sectionally by statistical analysis, without following the same donors.

Points on this clonotype: Its antigen is undetermined.

TCRdb fed the 5' RACE reads into MiXCR, producing one record per CDR3 protein. The sample includes 200,000 to 250,000 distinct CDR3 sequences, under 10% of them seen just once. These data were also filed under a second study, of yellow fever vaccine responses in identical twins.

This receptor was obtained from a woman younger than 35 in good health. Specimen: memory (CD45RO+) T cells sorted from blood.

The CDR3 region is CASSQLTGRDVSTDTQYF. In nucleotides, the CDR3 is TGTGCCAGCAGCCAGCTAACGGGAAGGGACGTAAGCACAGATACGCAGTATTTT. The genes are TRBV11-1 and TRBJ2-3; D is tentatively TRBD1 or TRBD2 (5 bases each). V was pared by 5 bases and J by 0 bases, with 21 bases between. The germline V gene has CDR1 SGHAT and CDR2 FQDESV (reference sequence). There are 18 residues in the CDR3.